The rows below give T cell receptor beta chains drawn from one sample of a study of regulatory T cells in long-lasting Graves disease. MiXCR, run by TCRdb on the multiplex PCR reads, gives a single entry per CDR3 protein. The sample records about 430,000 distinct CDR3 sequences, roughly 15% being singletons. This same sample was also taken into another study, of T cells in Graves' hyperthyroidism and ophthalmopathy.

The sequenced sample was peripheral blood mononuclear cells (PBMCs), obtained at new diagnosis, from a patient treated with antithyroid drugs. The receptor source for this set is a woman between 35 and 50 years old with Graves disease. CDR3s leave out the opening cysteine and the closing phenylalanine or tryptophan. The order of the fields is J gene, V gene, CDR3 protein.

j_gene: TRBJ2-1
v_gene: TRBV19
CDR3aa: ASSLGTGQF

j_gene: TRBJ2-2
v_gene: TRBV10-3
CDR3aa: AISESGMSGNTGELF

j_gene: TRBJ2-6
v_gene: TRBV7-9
CDR3aa: ASSRPRRRDYPGANVLT

j_gene: TRBJ1-1
v_gene: TRBV5-1
CDR3aa: ASSLAVSTGNTEAF

j_gene: TRBJ2-5
v_gene: TRBV20-1
CDR3aa: SAGQGKTQY

j_gene: TRBJ1-4
v_gene: TRBV9
CDR3aa: ASSPSGSLEKLF

j_gene: TRBJ2-7
v_gene: TRBV24-1
CDR3aa: ATSDPGTSGYEQY

j_gene: TRBJ1-2
v_gene: TRBV7-6
CDR3aa: ASSSRQASYGYT

j_gene: TRBJ2-2
v_gene: TRBV19
CDR3aa: ATRQGGPNTGELF

j_gene: TRBJ1-1
v_gene: TRBV5-1
CDR3aa: ASSRRTGDTEAF

j_gene: TRBJ2-5
v_gene: TRBV27
CDR3aa: ASGLETQY

j_gene: TRBJ1-5
v_gene: TRBV27
CDR3aa: ASSFSGGYQPQH

j_gene: TRBJ2-5
v_gene: TRBV28
CDR3aa: ASTSAGRSQETQY

j_gene: TRBJ2-2
v_gene: TRBV11-2
CDR3aa: ASSLELAGVELF

j_gene: TRBJ2-2
v_gene: TRBV28
CDR3aa: ASRSLAGQAGELF

j_gene: TRBJ2-3
v_gene: TRBV11-3
CDR3aa: ASSFDPLADGTDTQY

j_gene: TRBJ1-5
v_gene: TRBV5-6
CDR3aa: ASSFGTGVQPQH

j_gene: TRBJ2-5
v_gene: TRBV2
CDR3aa: ASSEALGQKETQY

j_gene: TRBJ2-6
v_gene: TRBV11-1
CDR3aa: ASAGQSSGANVLT

j_gene: TRBJ2-7
v_gene: TRBV12-3/TRBV12-4
CDR3aa: ASSETGTGGYEQY